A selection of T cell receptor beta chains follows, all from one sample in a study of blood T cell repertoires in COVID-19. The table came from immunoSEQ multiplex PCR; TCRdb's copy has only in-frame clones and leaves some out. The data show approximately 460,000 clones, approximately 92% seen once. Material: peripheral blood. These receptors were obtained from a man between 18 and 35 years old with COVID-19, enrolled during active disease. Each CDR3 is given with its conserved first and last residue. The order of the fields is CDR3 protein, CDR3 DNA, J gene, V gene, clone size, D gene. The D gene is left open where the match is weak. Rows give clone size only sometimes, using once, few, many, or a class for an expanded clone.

CDR3: CASRRDRGLKGNTIYF
DNA: TGTGCCAGCCGGCGGGACAGGGGGCTGAAGGGAAACACCATATATTTT
J: TRBJ1-3
V: TRBV27
size: -
D: TRBD1

CDR3: CASSSIGGSDEQFF
DNA: TGTGCCAGCAGCTCTATTGGCGGGAGCGATGAGCAGTTCTTC
J: TRBJ2-1
V: TRBV13
size: -
D: TRBD2

CDR3: CASSSRDRGGSYEQYF
DNA: TGTGCCAGCAGTTCCCGGGACAGGGGGGGCTCCTACGAGCAGTACTTC
J: TRBJ2-7
V: TRBV28
size: -
D: TRBD1

CDR3: CASSFTGSNSPLHF
DNA: TGTGCCAGCAGCTTTACGGGGAGCAATTCACCCCTCCACTTT
J: TRBJ1-6
V: TRBV7-3
size: -
D: -

CDR3: CASSLNTASYEQYF
DNA: TGTGCCAGCAGCCTCAACACAGCTTCCTACGAGCAGTACTTC
J: TRBJ2-7
V: TRBV7-2
size: -
D: -

CDR3: CASSYSRSSGANVLTF
DNA: TGTGCCAGCAGTTACTCCCGGAGCTCTGGGGCCAACGTCCTGACTTTC
J: TRBJ2-6
V: TRBV6-5
size: -
D: -

CDR3: CASSSRGGGVTEAFF
DNA: TGTGCCAGCAGCTCCCGAGGGGGGGGAGTCACTGAAGCTTTCTTT
J: TRBJ1-1
V: TRBV11-2
size: -
D: -

CDR3: CASSEWTVSEQFF
DNA: TGCGCCAGCAGTGAATGGACAGTGTCTGAGCAGTTCTTC
J: TRBJ2-1
V: TRBV10-2
size: -
D: -

CDR3: CASHRQGRVDTQYF
DNA: TGTGCCAGCCACAGACAGGGTAGGGTAGATACGCAGTATTTT
J: TRBJ2-3
V: TRBV2
size: -
D: TRBD1

CDR3: CASSQGLAGEWYEQYF
DNA: TGCGCCAGCAGCCAAGGACTAGCGGGAGAATGGTACGAGCAGTACTTC
J: TRBJ2-7
V: TRBV4-1
size: -
D: TRBD2

CDR3: CASSSGMDDEQYF
DNA: TGTGCCAGCAGCAGCGGGATGGACGACGAGCAGTACTTC
J: TRBJ2-7
V: TRBV14
size: -
D: TRBD2

CDR3: CASSLSWDRAYEQYF
DNA: TGTGCCAGCAGTTTATCGTGGGACAGGGCGTACGAGCAGTACTTC
J: TRBJ2-7
V: TRBV27
size: -
D: TRBD1

CDR3: CASSQEEGGHSPLHF
DNA: TGTGCCAGCAGCCAAGAGGAGGGGGGGCATTCACCCCTCCACTTT
J: TRBJ1-6
V: TRBV3-1/TRBV3-2
size: -
D: -

CDR3: CASSHGQSNTEAFF
DNA: TGTGCCAGCAGCCACGGACAGTCGAACACTGAAGCTTTCTTT
J: TRBJ1-1
V: TRBV3-1/TRBV3-2
size: -
D: -

CDR3: CASSEEADSGNTIYF
DNA: TGTGCCAGCAGTGAAGAGGCGGACTCTGGAAACACCATATATTTT
J: TRBJ1-3
V: TRBV6-1
size: -
D: -

CDR3: CSVVSGLGTDTQYF
DNA: TGCAGCGTTGTGTCGGGTCTGGGCACAGATACGCAGTATTTT
J: TRBJ2-3
V: TRBV29-1
size: -
D: -

CDR3: CSVGAGNEQYF
DNA: TGCAGCGTTGGTGCAGGGAACGAGCAGTACTTC
J: TRBJ2-7
V: TRBV29-1
size: -
D: -

CDR3: CASSFLAGEQFF
DNA: TGTGCCAGCAGCTTTTTGGCGGGGGAGCAGTTCTTC
J: TRBJ2-1
V: TRBV5-5
size: -
D: -

CDR3: CASSESVGPNYEQYF
DNA: TGCGCCAGCAGTGAGTCTGTCGGTCCGAATTACGAGCAGTACTTC
J: TRBJ2-7
V: TRBV10-1
size: -
D: -

CDR3: CASSVRTGVTDTQYF
DNA: TGTGCCAGCAGCGTAAGGACGGGGGTCACAGATACGCAGTATTTT
J: TRBJ2-3
V: TRBV9
size: -
D: -

CDR3: CASSRRGTGAPRELFF
DNA: TGTGCCAGCAGCAGACGAGGGACAGGGGCCCCACGGGAGCTGTTTTTT
J: TRBJ2-2
V: TRBV6-2/TRBV6-3
size: -
D: TRBD1

CDR3: CASTRDTAYEQYF
DNA: TGTGCCAGCACCCGGGACACCGCCTACGAGCAGTACTTC
J: TRBJ2-7
V: TRBV7-9
size: -
D: -

CDR3: CASSYSTGRNSPLHF
DNA: TGTGCCAGCAGTTACTCGACAGGTCGAAATTCACCCCTCCACTTT
J: TRBJ1-6
V: TRBV6-5
size: -
D: -

CDR3: CASSSAIRLAGLNEQFF
DNA: TGTGCCAGCAGCTCCGCCATTCGACTAGCGGGCCTCAATGAGCAGTTCTTC
J: TRBJ2-1
V: TRBV13
size: -
D: TRBD2

CDR3: CATSGPAGGRETQYF
DNA: TGTGCCACCAGTGGTCCGGCGGGGGGCCGAGAGACCCAGTACTTC
J: TRBJ2-5
V: TRBV24-1
size: -
D: TRBD2

CDR3: CASSLGYEYYEQYF
DNA: TGTGCCAGCAGCTTAGGCTACGAATACTACGAGCAGTACTTC
J: TRBJ2-7
V: TRBV7-2
size: -
D: -

CDR3: CASSLEREGSDEQFF
DNA: TGTGCTAGCAGCTTAGAGCGGGAGGGTTCGGATGAGCAGTTCTTC
J: TRBJ2-1
V: TRBV7-7
size: -
D: TRBD2

CDR3: CASSLAGGPWDTQYF
DNA: TGTGCCAGCAGCCTAGCGGGGGGGCCTTGGGATACGCAGTATTTT
J: TRBJ2-3
V: TRBV6-5
size: -
D: TRBD2

CDR3: CASSPPGQGPGTGELFF
DNA: TGTGCCAGCAGCCCTCCGGGACAGGGGCCTGGGACCGGGGAGCTGTTTTTT
J: TRBJ2-2
V: TRBV5-4
size: -
D: TRBD1

CDR3: CASRLGAANEQFF
DNA: TGTGCCAGCAGGTTAGGAGCGGCCAATGAGCAGTTCTTC
J: TRBJ2-1
V: TRBV12-3/TRBV12-4
size: -
D: -

CDR3: CSASPRYTEAFF
DNA: TGCAGTGCTAGTCCCAGGTACACTGAAGCTTTCTTT
J: TRBJ1-1
V: TRBV20-1
size: -
D: -

CDR3: CASSFFQGGEQYF
DNA: TGTGCCAGCAGTTTTTTTCAGGGCGGCGAGCAGTACTTC
J: TRBJ2-7
V: TRBV27
size: -
D: -

CDR3: CASSYVGGGDQPQHF
DNA: TGTGCCAGCAGTTACGTAGGAGGGGGCGATCAGCCCCAGCATTTT
J: TRBJ1-5
V: TRBV6-5
size: once
D: TRBD1

CDR3: CASSKGQGFSYEQYF
DNA: TGTGCCAGCAGCAAGGGACAGGGATTCTCCTACGAGCAGTACTTC
J: TRBJ2-7
V: TRBV5-4
size: -
D: TRBD1

CDR3: CASSTRTGRGTADETQYF
DNA: TGTGCCAGCAGTACCCGGACAGGGCGGGGGACTGCGGATGAGACCCAGTACTTC
J: TRBJ2-5
V: TRBV6-2/TRBV6-3
size: -
D: -

CDR3: CASSLGIVVAGGRETQYF
DNA: TGTGCCAGCAGTTTAGGCATAGTAGTAGCGGGGGGGCGAGAGACCCAGTACTTC
J: TRBJ2-5
V: TRBV7-2
size: -
D: TRBD2

CDR3: CASSLTSGGAYEQFF
DNA: TGCGCCAGCAGCCTAACTAGCGGGGGGGCCTATGAGCAGTTCTTC
J: TRBJ2-1
V: TRBV4-1
size: once
D: TRBD2

CDR3: CASAWTANQETQYF
DNA: TGTGCTAGTGCCTGGACAGCGAACCAAGAGACCCAGTACTTC
J: TRBJ2-5
V: TRBV12-5
size: -
D: -

CDR3: CASSKAWVIRGRDRDSPLHF
DNA: TGTGCCAGCAGCAAAGCTTGGGTTATTCGCGGTCGGGACAGGGATTCACCCCTCCACTTT
J: TRBJ1-6
V: TRBV21-1
size: -
D: -

CDR3: CASSPGGTNTGELFF
DNA: TGTGCCAGCAGCCCCGGGGGTACGAACACCGGGGAGCTGTTTTTT
J: TRBJ2-2
V: TRBV11-2
size: -
D: -

CDR3: CASSPGRYPSSHSPLHF
DNA: TGTGCCAGCAGTCCGGGTCGATACCCCTCTAGTCATTCACCCCTCCACTTT
J: TRBJ1-6
V: TRBV27
size: few
D: -

CDR3: CASSVEGLAGNLYNEQFF
DNA: TGTGCCAGCAGCGTAGAAGGACTAGCGGGAAATCTCTACAATGAGCAGTTCTTC
J: TRBJ2-1
V: TRBV9
size: -
D: TRBD2

CDR3: CASSLGRESNYGYTF
DNA: TGTGCCAGCAGCTTAGGACGGGAATCTAACTATGGCTACACCTTC
J: TRBJ1-2
V: TRBV5-4
size: few
D: -

CDR3: CASFTTTGANTGELFF
DNA: TGTGCCAGCTTTACCACAACAGGCGCGAACACCGGGGAGCTGTTTTTT
J: TRBJ2-2
V: TRBV18
size: few
D: -

CDR3: CASSQRLAGGNQETQYF
DNA: TGTGCCAGCAGCCAAAGGCTAGCGGGGGGTAACCAAGAGACCCAGTACTTC
J: TRBJ2-5
V: TRBV3-1/TRBV3-2
size: -
D: TRBD2

CDR3: CASSVGGGGNQPQHF
DNA: TGTGCCAGCAGCGTAGGCGGGGGTGGCAATCAGCCCCAGCATTTT
J: TRBJ1-5
V: TRBV9
size: -
D: -

CDR3: CASSLGAETQYF
DNA: TGTGCCAGCAGCTTGGGAGCGGAGACCCAGTACTTC
J: TRBJ2-5
V: TRBV5-4
size: once
D: -

CDR3: CASSQTGQTTGELFF
DNA: TGCGCCAGCAGCCAAACGGGACAGACCACCGGGGAGCTGTTTTTT
J: TRBJ2-2
V: TRBV4-1
size: -
D: TRBD1

CDR3: CASSPTGGNTEAFF
DNA: TGTGCCAGCTCACCAACAGGCGGGAACACTGAAGCTTTCTTT
J: TRBJ1-1
V: TRBV18
size: -
D: -

CDR3: CASSLPRDAPRETQYF
DNA: TGTGCCAGCAGCTTACCGAGGGATGCCCCTCGGGAGACCCAGTACTTC
J: TRBJ2-5
V: TRBV7-9
size: -
D: -

CDR3: CAWAAGTSYTDTQYF
DNA: TGTGCCTGGGCCGCCGGGACTTCTTACACAGATACGCAGTATTTT
J: TRBJ2-3
V: TRBV30
size: -
D: -

CDR3: CASSLTPYEQYF
DNA: TGCGCCAGCAGCCTAACCCCCTACGAGCAGTACTTC
J: TRBJ2-7
V: TRBV5-1
size: -
D: -

CDR3: CASSLRVGRLFF
DNA: TGTGCCAGCAGCCTTAGGGTCGGGAGGCTGTTTTTT
J: TRBJ1-4
V: TRBV14
size: -
D: -